The 23 T cell receptor beta chains below all came from one sample that was sequenced in a study of identical twins. TCRdb used MiXCR to reprocess the 5' RACE reads, holding one entry per CDR3 protein. The sample has around 290,000 distinct CDR3 sequences; roughly 8.6% are singletons. The sample was also linked to a second study, of yellow fever vaccine responses in identical twins.

Sequencing was done on a sample of CD8+ T cells sorted from blood. The receptors here all came from a woman between 18 and 30 years old in good health.

This clonotype was seen ten or more times. V usage is TRBV29-1 and J usage is TRBJ2-1; 9 bases fit TRBD1. The CDR3 extends over 14 amino acids. V lost 3 bases and J lost 1; bases outside the gene matches: 1. CDR1 and CDR2 (germline): SQVTM, ANQGSEA. The CDR3 DNA sequence: TGCAGCGTTGACGGACAGGGGTCCTACAATGAGCAGTTCTTC. Protein: CSVDGQGSYNEQFF.

This rearrangement joins TRBV3-1 to TRBJ2-4; possibly TRBD2 for D (7 bases). The CDR3 sequence is 15 residues long. Germline values: CDR1 LGHDT, CDR2 YNNKEL (reference sequence). Deletions cut 1 base from V and 6 bases from J, with 13 bases between. The CDR3 region has the DNA TGTGCCAGCAGCCAAGCTCCGGGGGGCGGAAACATTCAGTACTTC. Protein: CASSQAPGGGNIQYF.

This clonotype was picked up a small number of times. This CDR3 reads CASSYLQLVVETQYF. In DNA form, the CDR3 reads TGTGCCAGCAGCTATCTACAGTTAGTGGTGGAGACCCAGTACTTC. The chain carries TRBV6-2 or TRBV6-3 and TRBJ2-5; D gene ambiguous. V lost 6 bases and J 5 bases, leaving 19 bases between the germline ends. This CDR3 has 15 amino acids. Germline CDR1 and CDR2: MNHEY and SVGEGT.

The genes are TRBV27 and TRBJ2-2; D is uncertain. Germline loops: CDR1 MNHEY, CDR2 SMNVEV (reference sequence). The CDR3 has 15 amino acids. Trimming removed 3 bases from V and 1 base from J, with 9 bases in between. This CDR3 reads CASSFKELNTGELFF. The CDR3 coding sequence is TGTGCCAGCAGTTTCAAGGAGCTGAACACCGGGGAGCTGTTTTTT.

CDR3 coding DNA: TGTGCCAGCAGCCCGGCGGGACAGGGCGTCCCCTCTGGGGCCAACGTCCTGACTTTC. It specifies CASSPAGQGVPSGANVLTF. The V and J genes are TRBV14 and TRBJ2-6; 9 positions agree with TRBD1. With 4 bases clipped from V and 0 bases from J, the junction kept 10 bases outside the gene matches. The CDR3 length is 19 residues. Germline CDR1 and CDR2: SGHDN and FVKESK.

The rearrangement links TRBV13 to TRBJ2-7, with TRBD2 matching over 10 bases. Trimming took 4 bases from V and 6 from J; bases not matched to a gene: 6. The CDR3 length is 14 residues. Germline loops: CDR1 PRHDT, CDR2 FYEKMQ (reference sequence). CDR3 nucleotide sequence: TGTGCCAGCAGCTCCCCTAGCGGGAGTCTCGAGCAGTACTTC. This translates into CASSSPSGSLEQYF.

This clonotype was observed at least ten times. This chain connects TRBV6-1 to TRBJ1-1; TRBD1 agrees at 8 bases. This CDR3 comprises 13 residues. V dropped 6 bases and J dropped 3; count of bases not matched to a gene: 3. The V gene's germline CDR1 is MNHNS and CDR2 SASEGT. The CDR3 sequence is CASRPQGDTEAFF. The CDR3 coding sequence is TGTGCCAGCAGGCCACAGGGGGACACTGAAGCTTTCTTT.

The chain is built from TRBV27 and TRBJ2-3; D gene ambiguous. Germline-derived CDR1 and CDR2 are MNHEY and SMNVEV (reference sequence). There are 17 residues in the CDR3. V lost 4 bases and J lost 8, with 25 bases in between. CDR3 region: CASSSYETRMKVATQYF. DNA for the CDR3: TGTGCCAGCAGTTCTTACGAAACACGGATGAAGGTTGCTACGCAGTATTTT.

This clonotype was recorded many times. This rearrangement joins TRBV4-1 to TRBJ2-3, with D maybe TRBD2 (5 bases). Trimming removed 4 bases at V and 2 bases at J, with 7 bases between. The CDR3 totals 13 residues. Germline V gene sequence: CDR1 MGHRA, CDR2 YSYEKL. CDR3 sequence: CASSPGNTDTQYF. CDR3 DNA sequence: TGCGCCAGCAGCCCGGGGAACACAGATACGCAGTATTTT.

This clonotype was found many times. This sequence joins TRBV7-2 and TRBJ2-5; unclear D gene. Germline CDR1 SGHTA, CDR2 FQGNSA. There are 14 residues in the CDR3. V was pared by 1 base and J by 5 bases, with 11 bases between. The CDR3 nucleotides read TGTGCCAGCAGCTTAGAAGCCGGGCGGGAGACCCAGTACTTC. Protein sequence: CASSLEAGRETQYF.

This clonotype was seen ten or more times. This chain joins TRBV12-3 or TRBV12-4 and TRBJ2-2; 8 bases map to TRBD2. The V and J ends lost 2 bases and 6 bases, in that order; junction bases with no gene match: 5. This CDR3 contains 15 residues. CDR3 nucleotides: TGTGCCAGCAGTTTATATCGGGGGGGATCCGGGGAGCTGTTTTTT. This translates into CASSLYRGGSGELFF.

This rearrangement joins TRBV4-3 to TRBJ2-5; D gene uncertain. Germline-derived CDR1 and CDR2 are LGHNA and YSLEER. V lost 0 bases to trimming and J lost 5 bases, with 16 bases between them. The CDR3 contains 16 residues. CDR3 bases: TGCGCCAGCAGCCAAGACATAACAGAATCTGGGGAGACCCAGTACTTC. Amino acids: CASSQDITESGETQYF.

The chain is built from TRBV10-3 and TRBJ1-2, with a possible D match to TRBD1 (6 bases). Trimming took off 11 bases at V and 5 bases at J, with 9 bases between the two ends. The CDR3 is 10 amino acids. Per germline, CDR1 ENHRY and CDR2 SYGVKD. The CDR3 protein is CAVQGYGYTF. In DNA form, the CDR3 reads TGTGCCGTACAGGGATATGGCTACACCTTC.

The chain links TRBV19 to TRBJ2-1; D may correspond to TRBD1 or TRBD2 (6 bases each). This CDR3 contains 16 residues. The germline CDR1 and CDR2 sequences are LNHDA and SQIVND (reference sequence). V was clipped by 5 bases and J by 2 bases, with 16 bases between them. Written as DNA, the CDR3 is TGTGCCAGTAGTCAGATAGGGGGGCGCGCCTACAATGAGCAGTTCTTC. This translates into CASSQIGGRAYNEQFF.

This clonotype appeared many times. The V and J genes are TRBV9 and TRBJ2-5; tentatively, D is TRBD2 (6 bases). CDR1 and CDR2 (germline): SGDLS, YYNGEE. V gave up 2 bases and J gave up 1 base, with 12 bases separating them. CDR3 length: 15 amino acids. CDR3 protein: CASSVGGGAQETQYF. The CDR3 DNA reads as TGTGCCAGCAGCGTGGGCGGCGGGGCCCAAGAGACCCAGTACTTC.

This clonotype has only one observation. The gene calls are TRBV5-6 and TRBJ2-2; the D call may be TRBD1 or TRBD2 (6 bases each). Germline-derived CDR1 and CDR2 are SGHDT and YYEEEE. The CDR3 covers 13 residues. Trimming shortened V by 9 bases and J by 6 bases, and 15 bases separated the two germline ends. The chain's CDR3 is CAMGSGGSGELFF. The DNA of the CDR3 is TGTGCCATGGGCTCCGGGGGCTCCGGGGAGCTGTTTTTT. Combining the CDR3 with reference TRBV5-6 and TRBJ2-2 gives the whole variable domain DAGVTQSPTHLIKTRGQQVTLRCSPKSGHDTVSWYQQALGQGPQFIFQYYEEEERQRGNFPDRFSGHQFPNYSSELNVNALLLGDSALYLCAMGSGGSGELFFGEGSRLTVL.

This clonotype showed up just a few times. The CDR3 DNA is TGTGCCAGCAGCGAACTAGCGGGGTCTGACATTCAGTACTTC. It specifies CASSELAGSDIQYF. V and J are TRBV9 and TRBJ2-4; TRBD2 matches 10 bases. This CDR3 has 14 amino acids. Germline-derived CDR1 and CDR2 are SGDLS and YYNGEE. With 3 bases clipped from V and 8 bases from J, the junction kept 5 bases outside the gene matches.

This clonotype was observed a handful of times. The genes are TRBV4-1 and TRBJ1-4, with D perhaps TRBD1 (6 bases). Trimming took 0 bases from V and 12 from J, leaving 11 bases between them. The germline V gene encodes CDR1 MGHRA and CDR2 YSYEKL. This CDR3 has 13 amino acids. This CDR3 is CASSQDRNRELFF. CDR3 sequence (DNA): TGCGCCAGCAGCCAAGATCGGAACAGGGAACTGTTTTTT.

This clonotype showed up many times. V is TRBV28 and J is TRBJ1-2; D not resolved. The V and J ends lost 2 bases and 7 bases respectively, with 11 bases between them. Germline loops: CDR1 MDHEN, CDR2 SYDVKM. This CDR3 comprises 13 residues. The CDR3, as DNA: TGTGCCAGCAGTTTAAAAGGGTCCTCTGGCTACACCTTC. It specifies CASSLKGSSGYTF.

This clonotype appeared a few times. The V call is TRBV3-1, the J call TRBJ2-7, with 7 bases identical to TRBD2. Germline loops: CDR1 LGHDT, CDR2 YNNKEL (reference sequence). This CDR3 is built from 15 residues. V trimming: 4 bases; J trimming: 2 bases; junction bases outside the gene matches: 8. CDR3 loop: CASSLGLSGAYEQYF. DNA of the CDR3: TGTGCCAGCAGCCTGGGACTAAGCGGGGCCTACGAGCAGTACTTC.

The table lists this clonotype with many counts. The chain is built from TRBV11-2 and TRBJ2-1, with D unclear. The CDR3 has 15 residues. Deletions cut 2 bases from V and 5 bases from J, with 13 bases between. Germline CDR1 and CDR2: SGHAT and FQNNGV. The CDR3 protein is CASSLSSARNNEQFF. Here the CDR3 DNA reads TGTGCCAGCAGCTTAAGCTCGGCTAGAAACAATGAGCAGTTCTTC.

This clonotype has ten or more counts. The rearrangement uses TRBV4-3 and TRBJ2-6; possibly TRBD1 for D (5 bases). CDR1 LGHNA and CDR2 YSLEER come from the germline V gene. This CDR3 spans 14 amino acids. Deletions cut 4 bases from V and 3 bases from J, with 7 bases between. The CDR3 coding sequence is TGCGCCAGCAGCCTAGGGGATGGGGCCAACGTCCTGACTTTC. It codes for CASSLGDGANVLTF.

This clonotype was seen repeatedly, ten times or more. The V gene is TRBV6-4, the J gene TRBJ2-2; 8 nucleotides match TRBD1. Germline CDR1 is MRHNA and CDR2 is SNTAGT. The CDR3 is 14 residues long. With V trimmed by 9 bases and J by 2 bases, 5 bases remained unmatched. CDR3 DNA: TGTGCCAGATATACAGGGGGTAACACCGGGGAGCTGTTTTTT. Translation: CARYTGGNTGELFF.